Described below is a single TCR beta chain sequence and its context. V dropped 11 bases and J dropped 2 bases, with 10 bases sitting between them. Germline V gene sequence: CDR1 MNHNY, CDR2 SVGAGI (reference sequence). The CDR3 has 12 amino acids. The sample originates from a study of T cell responses to AZD1222 COVID-19 vaccine. Sequencing used immunoSEQ multiplex PCR; TCRdb keeps in-frame clones, though not all of them. The table records 180,000 or so clones, approximately 90% of them present only once. This material consisted of peripheral blood, taken 28 days after the second AZD1222 dose. The gene calls are TRBV6-6 and TRBJ1-3; D remains unclear. The TCR originated in an adult who received the AZD1222 COVID-19 vaccine. The CDR3 DNA sequence: TGTGCCGGACGGGGTACTGGAAACACCATATATTTT. Translating it yields CAGRGTGNTIYF.